This is a list of T cell receptor beta chains from one sample in a study of cytomegalovirus exposure and HLA in healthy donors. The protocol was immunoSEQ multiplex PCR, while the TCRdb copy is restricted to in-frame clones and leaves out a portion. The sample comprises 100,000 to 150,000 clones, around three quarters of which are singletons, and roughly 1.8% rests with the top ten. Material for sequencing was PBMCs. All receptors come from a woman between 50 and 59 years old in good health and CMV-seronegative. CDR3s include the opening cysteine and the closing phenylalanine or tryptophan. A D gene is named only where the DNA matches it firmly. Expanded clones get a size class; other rows say once, few or many, or leave the size out.

>TRBV7-2|TRBD1|-|TRBJ2-3
TGTGCCAGCAGCTTAGTAGATTTTGGGGACAGGGCTAGCACAGATACGCAGTATTTT
CASSLVDFGDRASTDTQYF
>TRBV19|TRBD1|-|TRBJ1-1
TGTGCCAGTCGAGGGACAGGGGGCTTTAACACTGAAGCTTTCTTT
CASRGTGGFNTEAFF
>TRBV5-4|TRBD1|-|TRBJ1-2
TGTGCCAGCAGCCGGACAGGGGTGGACTATGGCTACCCCTTC
CASSRTGVDYGYPF
>TRBV5-4|TRBD1|once|TRBJ1-1
TGTGCCAGCAGCCCCGGACAGGGACGGAACACTGAAGCTTTCTTT
CASSPGQGRNTEAFF
>TRBV19|TRBD1|-|TRBJ1-4
TGTGCCAGTAGTACGCGGACAGGGGGCACCACAACTAATGAAAAACTGTTTTTT
CASSTRTGGTTTNEKLFF
>TRBV18|-|-|TRBJ2-6
TGTGCCAGCTCCAGGCAGGAACACTCTGGGGCCAACGTCCTGACTTTC
CASSRQEHSGANVLTF
>TRBV29-1|-|-|TRBJ2-3
TGCAGCGTTTCTCGACAGACAGATACGCAGTATTTT
CSVSRQTDTQYF
>TRBV5-1|-|-|TRBJ2-3
TGCGCCAGCAGCTCCACTGGCACAGATACGCAGTATTTT
CASSSTGTDTQYF
>TRBV7-8|-|-|TRBJ2-1
TGTGCCAGCAGCTTAGTCTCTGCGGGGTTATACAATGAGCAGTTCTTC
CASSLVSAGLYNEQFF
>TRBV9|TRBD1|-|TRBJ1-2
TGTGCCAGCAGCGGGACAGGGGGCATCTATGGCTACACCTTC
CASSGTGGIYGYTF
>TRBV7-3|TRBD1|-|TRBJ1-5
TGTGCCAGCAGCATTACAGGGGGAGGTCAGCCCCAGCATTTT
CASSITGGGQPQHF
>TRBV6-1|TRBD1|-|TRBJ1-3
TGTGCCAGCGGCCCCAAGACAGGGACTGGAAACACCATATATTTT
CASGPKTGTGNTIYF
>TRBV6-5|TRBD2|-|TRBJ2-7
TGTGCCAGCAGTTCCGGTCTAGCGGGTGCCTACGAGCAGTACTTC
CASSSGLAGAYEQYF
>TRBV5-8|TRBD2|-|TRBJ2-3
TGTGCCAGCAGCTCTGGGACTAGCGGAGCAGATACGCAGTATTTT
CASSSGTSGADTQYF
>TRBV7-2|TRBD2|-|TRBJ2-6
TGTGCCAGCAGCTTAACAAGCGGGAGGGGCGGGGCCAACGTCCTGACTTTC
CASSLTSGRGGANVLTF
>TRBV4-2|-|-|TRBJ2-7
TGTGCCAGCGCCAAGGGAGGGGGAGGGGCCTCCTACGAGCAGTACTTC
CASAKGGGGASYEQYF
>TRBV19|-|-|TRBJ2-3
TGTGCCAGTAGTTCGCTTTCTAGCGCTGAGAGATCGCAGTATTTT
CASSSLSSAERSQYF
>TRBV7-9|-|-|TRBJ1-5
TGTGCCAGCAGCTTAGTCAGGGGCAATCAGCCCCAGCATTTT
CASSLVRGNQPQHF
>TRBV30|-|-|TRBJ1-5
TGTGCCTGGAGTAACCCCCCCTGGGGCCATCAGCCCCAGCATTTT
CAWSNPPWGHQPQHF
>TRBV28|-|-|TRBJ2-5
TGTGCCAGCCTAGGAGGTGGCGAGACCCAGTACTTC
CASLGGGETQYF
>TRBV29-1|TRBD1|-|TRBJ2-5
TGCAGCGTTGATTGGACAGGGGGAGAGACCCAGTACTTC
CSVDWTGGETQYF
>TRBV27|-|once|TRBJ1-1
TGTGCCAGCAGTTTTAACGGGGGGTATGAAGCTTTCTTT
CASSFNGGYEAFF
>TRBV27|TRBD1|few|TRBJ1-1
TGTGCCAGCAGGGACAGGGTGAACACTGAAGCTTTCTTT
CASRDRVNTEAFF
>TRBV11-3|TRBD2|few|TRBJ2-3
TGTGCCAGCAGCGCGGGACTAAACACAGATACGCAGTATTTT
CASSAGLNTDTQYF
>TRBV30|TRBD1|-|TRBJ1-5
TGTGCCGCACAGGGGGCTGGTCAGCCCCAGAATTTT
CAAQGAGQPQNF
>TRBV5-1|-|-|TRBJ1-3
TGCGCCAGCAGCTTGGACGCGGGGATCTCTGGAAACACCATATATTTT
CASSLDAGISGNTIYF
>TRBV25-1|TRBD1|-|TRBJ1-1
TGTGCCAGCAGTGACCCAGGGACAGGGAACACTGAAGCTTTCTTT
CASSDPGTGNTEAFF
>TRBV2|TRBD1|once|TRBJ1-5
TGTGCCAGCAGCCCCGACAGGGTACTAAATCAGCCCCAGCATTTT
CASSPDRVLNQPQHF
>TRBV6-5|-|-|TRBJ1-2
TGTGCCAGCGGACACCAGGGATCAGTCTATGGCTACACCTTC
CASGHQGSVYGYTF
>TRBV2|-|-|TRBJ1-4
TGTGCCAGCGTCGGGGGAAGAGGTGAAAAACTGTTTTTT
CASVGGRGEKLFF
>TRBV15|-|-|TRBJ2-5
TGTGCCACCAGCAGGGTCCCCGGTCAAGAGACCCAGTACTTC
CATSRVPGQETQYF
>TRBV4-3|TRBD2|once|TRBJ2-7
TGCGCCAGCAGCCAAGTCGGGACTAGCGGCTCCTACGAGCAGTACTTC
CASSQVGTSGSYEQYF
>TRBV10-2|-|-|TRBJ1-5
TGCGCCAGCACGGGATTCGGCAATCAGCCCCAGCATTTT
CASTGFGNQPQHF
>TRBV5-1|-|-|TRBJ2-1
TGCGCCAGCAGCTTGGCGGGCCAGGGATCCTACAATGAGCAGTTCTTC
CASSLAGQGSYNEQFF
>TRBV19|TRBD2|few|TRBJ2-7
TGTGCCAGTAGTGTGACTAGCGGGAGTAATATCCCCTACGAGCAGTACTTC
CASSVTSGSNIPYEQYF
>TRBV10-3|-|-|TRBJ1-3
TGTGCCATCAGTTTACAGGGCTCTGGAAACACCATATATTTT
CAISLQGSGNTIYF
>TRBV10-3|-|-|TRBJ2-7
TGTGCCATCGGCGCCACACAGTACGAGCAGTACTTC
CAIGATQYEQYF
>TRBV5-6|-|-|TRBJ1-4
TGTGCCAGCAGCTCTCTCCCCGGGACAACAGGTGAAAAACTGTTTTTT
CASSSLPGTTGEKLFF